The clone carrying this T cell receptor (beta chain) was seen more than once but under ten times. Its antigen is currently unknown. A 5'RACE template-switching step, the method used to make TCR cDNA, added a universal primer site and UMIs. TCRdb reprocessed the 5' RACE reads with MiXCR, giving one entry per CDR3 protein. Of a few hundred thousand distinct CDR3 sequences listed, over 3.5% were seen once; the top ten hold around 25%. These data are taken from a study of T cells after yellow fever vaccination. Findings of the study overall: Post-booster reappearance was seen for most primary-vaccination clones (around 97% CD4, 75% to 90% CD8). Though weaker, the secondary response peaked faster, on day 5 versus 15.

Sequencing was performed on PBMCs, taken 5 days after the yellow fever booster vaccination. This sequence was found in a man younger than 35 who received the YFV17D yellow fever vaccine.

The CDR3 region has the DNA TGTGCCAGCTCACCAAACCTCAATGAGCAGTTCTTC. Residues: CASSPNLNEQFF. The chain joins TRBV18 to TRBJ2-1; D call uncertain. The CDR3 totals 12 residues. V lost 2 bases and J 6 bases, leaving 5 bases between the germline ends. Germline values: CDR1 KGHSH, CDR2 LQKENI.